This TCR beta chain derives from a study of blood T cell repertoires in COVID-19. Study-level background: Nucleic acid was either cDNA or gDNA, and it came from T cells, B-cell-depleted T cells, or PBMCs.

The CDR3 sequence is 14 residues long. In its sample, this clone was seen a few times. Measured with immunoSEQ multiplex PCR; TCRdb has only the in-frame clones, and not every one. The table shows around 260,000 clones, with less than 90% occurring only once. The gene calls are TRBV21-1 and TRBJ2-7; the D segment call TRBD1 is taken from the table without a DNA check. TRBV21-1 is listed as a pseudogene. The TCR was taken from a man aged 55 to 70 who had recovered from COVID-19. Specimen: peripheral blood. The CDR3 region is CASSIRQEPGEQYF. The CDR3, as DNA: TGTGCCAGCAGCATTCGACAGGAGCCTGGGGAGCAGTACTTC.